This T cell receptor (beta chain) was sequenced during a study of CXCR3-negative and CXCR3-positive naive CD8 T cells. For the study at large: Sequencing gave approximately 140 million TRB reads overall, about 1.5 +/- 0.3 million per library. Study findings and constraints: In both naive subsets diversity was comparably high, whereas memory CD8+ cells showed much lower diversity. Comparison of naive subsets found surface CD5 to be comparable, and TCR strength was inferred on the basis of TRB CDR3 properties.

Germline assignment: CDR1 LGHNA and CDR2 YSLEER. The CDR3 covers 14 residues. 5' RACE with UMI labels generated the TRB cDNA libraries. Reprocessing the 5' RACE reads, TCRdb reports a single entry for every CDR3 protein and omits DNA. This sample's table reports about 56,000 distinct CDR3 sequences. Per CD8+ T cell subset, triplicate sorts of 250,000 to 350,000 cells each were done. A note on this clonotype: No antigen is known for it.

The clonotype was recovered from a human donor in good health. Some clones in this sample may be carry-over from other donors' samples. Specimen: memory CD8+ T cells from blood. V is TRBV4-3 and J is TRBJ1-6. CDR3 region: CASSPLEESTPLHF.